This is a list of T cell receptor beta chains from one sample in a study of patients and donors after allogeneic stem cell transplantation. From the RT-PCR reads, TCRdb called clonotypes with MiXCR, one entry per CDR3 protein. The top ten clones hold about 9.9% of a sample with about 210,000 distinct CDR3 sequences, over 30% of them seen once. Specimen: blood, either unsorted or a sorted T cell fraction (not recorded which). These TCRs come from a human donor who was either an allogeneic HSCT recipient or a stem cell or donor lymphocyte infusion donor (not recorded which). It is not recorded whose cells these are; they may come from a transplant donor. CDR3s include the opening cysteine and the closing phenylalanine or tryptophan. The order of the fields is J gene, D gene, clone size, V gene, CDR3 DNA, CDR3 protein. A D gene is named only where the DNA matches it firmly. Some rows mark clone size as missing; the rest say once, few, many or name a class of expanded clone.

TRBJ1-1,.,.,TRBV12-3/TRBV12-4,TGTGCCAGCAGTCTTCTGCGGGGAGGTACCACTGAAGCTTTCTTT,CASSLLRGGTTEAFF
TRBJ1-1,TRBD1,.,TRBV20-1,TGCAGGGGACAGCAGGATTTGAACACTGAAGCTTTCTTT,CRGQQDLNTEAFF
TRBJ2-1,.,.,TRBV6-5,TGTGCCAGCAGTTACTCTTTCGGACGAGTGGCGACAGCTACCTACAATGAGCAGTTCTTC,CASSYSFGRVATATYNEQFF
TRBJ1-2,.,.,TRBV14,TGTGCCAGCAGCCCCGGTTTGCGGCGTGGCTACACCTTC,CASSPGLRRGYTF
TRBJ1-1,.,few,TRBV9,TGTGCCAGCAGCATGGGACTGCTGAACACTGAAGCTTTCTTT,CASSMGLLNTEAFF
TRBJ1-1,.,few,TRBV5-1,TGCGCCAGCAGGAAAGACACTGAAGCTTTCTTT,CASRKDTEAFF
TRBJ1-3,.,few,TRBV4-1,TGCGCCAGCAGCCAACTGGGGAGCTCTGGAAACACCATATATTTT,CASSQLGSSGNTIYF
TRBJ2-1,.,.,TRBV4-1,TGCGCCAGCAGCCAAGGTAAAAGCTCCTACAATGAGCAGTTCTTC,CASSQGKSSYNEQFF
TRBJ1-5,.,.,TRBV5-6,TGTGCCAGCAGCTCCTGGTGGAGCAATCAGCCCCAGCATTTT,CASSSWWSNQPQHF
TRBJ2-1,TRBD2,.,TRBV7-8,TGTGCCAGCAGCTTAGGTTGGGGGGGAACCTACAATGAGCAGTTCTTC,CASSLGWGGTYNEQFF
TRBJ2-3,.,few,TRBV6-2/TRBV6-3,TGTGCCAGCAGTGAGGGTTATACGCAGTATTTT,CASSEGYTQYF
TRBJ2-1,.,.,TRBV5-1,TGCGCCAGCAGCTATTCCGCTAGCGACAGCTCCTACAATGAGCAGTTCTTC,CASSYSASDSSYNEQFF
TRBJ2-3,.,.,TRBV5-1,TGCGCCAGCAGCTCCTCCCCCGGTGAAGGGGAAGGGAATACGCAGTATTTT,CASSSSPGEGEGNTQYF
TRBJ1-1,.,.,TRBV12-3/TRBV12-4,TGTGCCAGCAGTATCCTAGGGGAGCGTGGCACTGAAGCTTTCTTT,CASSILGERGTEAFF
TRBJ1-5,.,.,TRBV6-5,TGTGCCAGCAGTTACTCGGAAGGCCTACCCCAGCATTTT,CASSYSEGLPQHF
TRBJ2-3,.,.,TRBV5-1,TGCGCCAGCAGCTTGGGGGCGACGGCTACGCAGTATTTT,CASSLGATATQYF